The next 4 T cell receptor beta chains were all read from a single sample in a study of T-cell memory formation after mild COVID-19. Each CDR3 protein is one row after TCRdb ran MiXCR on the 5' RACE reads. The repertoire has 200,000 to 250,000 distinct CDR3 sequences, roughly 14% of them found once; the top ten carry 2% to 2.5%. Specimen: PBMCs or a T cell subset sorted from them (not recorded which). The receptor source for this set is an adult woman who had mild COVID-19 (a few samples of this study predate the infection). Cell type and time point are not known.

This clonotype was recorded at least ten times. V gene TRBV5-1 combines with J gene TRBJ1-1, with D uncertain. The CDR3 covers 14 residues. The V gene lost 4 bases and the J gene lost 1 base, with 11 bases spanning the gap. The germline gives CDR1 SGHRS, CDR2 YFSETQ. The DNA for the CDR3 is TGCGCCAGCAGCCACTACGTCGGGAACACTGAAGCTTTCTTT. It translates to CASSHYVGNTEAFF. The whole variable domain, remainder taken from reference TRBV5-1 and TRBJ1-1, is KAGVTQTPRYLIKTRGQQVTLSCSPISGHRSVSWYQQTPGQGLQFLFEYFSETQRNKGNFPGRFSGRQFSNSRSEMNVSTLELGDSALYLCASSHYVGNTEAFFGQGTRLTVV.

The CDR3 DNA follows: TGTGCCACCAGCAACACAGATACGCAGTATTTT. It encodes CATSNTDTQYF. The chain carries TRBV24-1 and TRBJ2-3; D remains unclear. The CDR3 consists of 11 residues. V was trimmed by 7 bases and J by 2 bases, leaving 3 bases between them. Per germline, CDR1 KGHDR and CDR2 SFDVKD.

The CDR3, as DNA: TGTGCCAGCAGTTTATTTGGGGTAAATTACGAGCAGTACTTC. Encoded protein: CASSLFGVNYEQYF. The chain couples TRBV12-3 or TRBV12-4 to TRBJ2-7; the D is unclear. The CDR3 loop spans 14 amino acids. V lost 2 bases to trimming and J lost 4 bases, with 12 bases between them.

This clonotype occurred many times. The chain employs TRBV4-1 and TRBJ1-4; a possible D gene is TRBD1 (6 bases). V was cut by 0 bases and J by 7 bases, with 15 bases left in between. This CDR3 contains 16 residues. Germline CDR1 reads MGHRA; CDR2 reads YSYEKL. This CDR3 is CASSQDKSQGAEKLFF. In nucleotides, the CDR3 is TGCGCCAGCAGCCAAGATAAGTCACAGGGCGCTGAAAAACTGTTTTTT.